These 3 T cell receptor beta chains share one sample of origin, sequenced in a study of T cells after yellow fever vaccination. TCRdb called the 5' RACE reads again in MiXCR, with one record for every CDR3 protein. Of a few hundred thousand distinct CDR3 sequences detected, around 3.6% appear once; the ten largest clones hold 23%. This material consisted of PBMCs, taken on the day of the yellow fever booster vaccination. The receptors derive from a man between 18 and 29 years old who received the YFV17D yellow fever vaccine.

In its sample, this clonotype was seen many times. Because the CDR3 is missing its conserved closing phenylalanine or tryptophan, this is likely a read error. The limits of the CDR3 on the DNA are not certain, so only TCRdb's listed CDR3 is given. The chain uses TRBV6-2 or TRBV6-3 and TRBJ2-1; the D call of TRBD1 is as the table states it, not checked on the DNA. CDR1 is MNHEY and CDR2 is SVGEGT in the germline V gene. The CDR3 region is 11 residues in length, termini included. CDR3 residues: CASSSGQPLSV.

This clonotype was detected many times. J is TRBJ2-1 and V is TRBV15; D possibly matches TRBD1 or TRBD2 (5 bases each). Trimming cost V 3 bases and J 5 bases, with 17 bases left between them. The germline CDR1 and CDR2 sequences are LNHNV and YYDKDF (reference sequence). The CDR3 is 16 amino acids. CDR3 sequence (DNA): TGTGCCACCAGCAGCGCCTGGAGGACATATGACAATGAGCAGTTCTTC. Translation: CATSSAWRTYDNEQFF. Complete variable domain (other parts from reference TRBV15 and TRBJ2-1): DAMVIQNPRYQVTQFGKPVTLSCSQTLNHNVMYWYQQKSSQAPKLLFHYYDKDFNNEADTPDNFQSRRPNTSFCFLDIRSPGLGDTAMYLCATSSAWRTYDNEQFFGPGTRLTVL.

This clonotype has ten or more counts. V is TRBV7-9 and J is TRBJ2-2, with D tentatively TRBD2 (6 bases). V was trimmed by 3 bases and J by 4 bases, leaving 12 bases between them. Germline assignment: CDR1 SEHNR and CDR2 FQNEAQ (reference sequence). The CDR3 extends over 15 amino acids. Here the CDR3 DNA reads TGTGCCAGCAGCTTGGAGGGGCGGGGCACCGGGGAGCTGTTTTTT. This translates into CASSLEGRGTGELFF.